The rows below give T cell receptor beta chains drawn from one sample of a study of human T cells and chemical hapten exposure. TCRdb analysed the RACE reads with MiXCR anew, one entry per CDR3 protein. Here the sample spans about 400,000 distinct CDR3 sequences, about 6% being singletons. Specimen: whole blood, collected in connection with sensitization to the hapten diphenylcyclopropenone (DPC). These receptors were taken from a woman aged 18-29 years with alopecia areata. Some clones in this sample may be carry-over from other donors' samples. Both conserved end residues are part of each CDR3.

J,V,CDR3
TRBJ1-6,TRBV12-3/TRBV12-4,CASSLSRARKPNSPLHF
TRBJ2-2,TRBV12-3/TRBV12-4,CASSLLRNGELFF
TRBJ1-6,TRBV3-1,CASSPGTASSSYNSPLHF
TRBJ1-2,TRBV29-1,CSVTGQGVGYTF
TRBJ1-2,TRBV12-3/TRBV12-4,CASSSPQGGYTF
TRBJ1-1,TRBV3-1,CASSLGQGGAFF
TRBJ1-3,TRBV11-3,CASSLFGDSGNTIYF
TRBJ1-6,TRBV6-5,CASSYGGGVAYNSPLHF
TRBJ1-1,TRBV7-9,CASSFPGDTEAFF
TRBJ1-1,TRBV12-3/TRBV12-4,CASSFGGQSAFF
TRBJ2-1,TRBV28,CASSFAASGGQFF
TRBJ1-3,TRBV12-5,CASGLVGVSGNTIYF
TRBJ2-1,TRBV19,CASSIPFPGYNEQFF
TRBJ1-2,TRBV10-3,CAISDDSFYGYTF
TRBJ1-2,TRBV6-6,CASSAGTRGYTF
TRBJ2-2,TRBV4-1,CASKPAETANTGELFF
TRBJ1-2,TRBV28,CASSPRRDRAGYGYTF
TRBJ1-5,TRBV20-1,CSARGLEGFSNQPQHF
TRBJ1-3,TRBV6-5,CASRAGSSSGNTIYF
TRBJ2-3,TRBV5-5,CASSSRLANSDTQYF
TRBJ1-1,TRBV20-1,CSARVRGSTEAFF